A single T cell receptor beta chain is shown here with its context. Its specific antigen is unknown. No much larger clone is present one base from it, and per-base qualities are unavailable. This record belongs to a study of shared clonotypes between healthy human individuals (dated by TCRdb to the early 2020s). Regarding the research as a whole: The cohort included three men and a couple of women between 18 and 49 years of age. For each donor, CD4 naive and CD4 memory were each given three plates, CD8 naive was given two plates, and CD8 memory was given one plate. To estimate repertoire size and how much clonotype sharing occurs between individuals, the study deeply sequenced the blood TCR repertoires of five healthy adults. Different laboratories and diverse techniques were used to prepare libraries and sequence TCR repertoires, to increase sequencing depth and limit assay-specific biases. Leukapheresis yielded between about 0.85 and 9 billion PBMCs per donor. General conclusions and limits of the study: Sampling was limited to blood, and TCR repertoires in tissue likely differ from TCR repertoires in blood. Rarefaction of sorted-subset datasets indicated incomplete sequencing despite the large sequencing depth. The small number of donors limited the genetic and exposure-history diversity represented. Based on pairwise subsampling, the degree of clonotype sharing among donors was expected to be affected by sequencing depth. Naive subsets generally had larger estimated clonotype richness than memory subsets. Compared with non-shared clonotypes, the clonotypes found in all four sorted-subset donors had higher generation probabilities. About 5% of naive CD4, 3% to 4% of naive CD8, around 2.3% of memory CD4, and approximately 0.4% of memory CD8 clonotypes were shared across a few donors.

At the junction V is shortened by 5 bases and J by 4 bases; bases outside the gene matches: 6. The CDR3 measures 15 amino acids from cysteine to phenylalanine. The read is trimmed to its CDR3 DNA, 45 bases read in frame from base 1. CDR1 SGHTA and CDR2 FQGTGA were looked up in the germline V gene. The donors were healthy, HIV-negative adults who had no recently reported acute infections or vaccinations. Every donor was a Caucasian adult residing in Nashville, Tennessee, USA. CD4+ T cells were enriched by magnetic negative selection, after which naive cells were positively selected on CD45RA and the negative fraction was taken as the memory subset. Blood was collected by leukapheresis, and PBMCs were isolated by Ficoll-Histopaque density gradient centrifugation and then cryopreserved in liquid nitrogen vapor phase. Analytical flow cytometry was used to check the purity and quantity of every magnetically sorted T cell population. Each sorted fraction had its genomic DNA isolated and then quantified by UV absorbance on a Nanodrop 2000c.

Using the deep immunoSEQ assay, TCR CDR3 regions were amplified from genomic DNA by multiplex PCR. Genomic DNA extracted from each cell subset was distributed evenly over all wells of several immunoSEQ 96-well plates, and each plate served as one replicate. Each replicate PCR for sorted subsets received about 180 ng genomic DNA, equal to about 29,000 T cell genomes. Purified libraries were measured with a Qubit 3.0 fluorometer, size-checked on a Bioanalyzer 2100, and measured again with the KAPA Library Quantification kit. Each immunoSEQ 96-well plate was sequenced on its own single-read 150-cycle Illumina NextSeq 550 flow cell. From the authors' description of their analysis: The immunoSEQ output contained only junctional sequences without quality scores, so filtering could not match that applied to full-length reads. To assign V/J genes and CDR3, sequences were annotated using PyIR, a Python wrapper for IgBLAST v1.9, with IMGT germline references. Any read was removed if the V/J assignment was weak (E-value above 1e-6), the CDR3 was missing, or the read contained stop codons, out-of-frame junctions, or ambiguous translated residues. V3J clonotypes were defined as sequences sharing the same inferred V gene, J gene, and CDR3 amino acid sequence. To compute the percentage overlap between repertoires, the number of shared unique clonotypes was divided by the size of the smaller repertoire. RTK rarefaction, the Chao1 estimator, and Recon v2.1 estimates of unobserved clonotypes were used to assess repertoire richness. OLGA was used to compute generation probabilities for all TCRbeta clonotypes that the gDNA method yielded from four donors. TCRdb holds this immuneACCESS table with in-frame rearrangements only. Some clones are missing; in checked studies, unresolved V genes explain under half, and the rest has no known cause. Clonal size and the V and J genes are those of that table, whereas D and trimming came from the DNA. The sample profile shows around 2,000,000 clones; approximately 95% of them were found once. The ten largest clones add up to roughly 0.13% of the sample.

The TCR was taken from a man aged 18 to 35 in good health. The chain uses TRBV7-3 and TRBJ1-5; the central 9 bases match TRBD1. The sequenced material came from naive CD4+ T cells sorted from blood. The cell subset or site label for this specimen denotes: CD45RA+ positively selected. Here is the DNA: TGTGCCAGCAGCAAACGGGACAGGGCTAATCAGCCCCAGCATTTT. This translates into CASSKRDRANQPQHF.